The 30 T cell receptor beta chains presented below share a single source sample, sequenced in a study of shared clonotypes between healthy human individuals. Generated by immunoSEQ multiplex PCR, the TCRdb table keeps only in-frame clones and is missing some. The profile shows about half a million clones, 77% of them singletons. Sequencing was performed on PBMCs. The receptors were gathered from a woman between 35 and 50 years old in good health. Some clones in this sample may be carry-over from other donors' samples.

This clone was counted many times. The chain links TRBV28 to TRBJ1-1; D is ambiguous. Per germline, CDR1 MDHEN and CDR2 SYDVKM. CDR3 size: 11 residues. Trimming took off 4 bases at V and 6 bases at J, with 6 bases between the two ends. DNA for the CDR3: TGTGCCAGCAGTTATGCAGCTGAAGCTTTCTTT. Translating gives CASSYAAEAFF.

The J gene is TRBJ2-1, the V gene TRBV11-3; TRBD2 matches at 7 bases. V trimming: 1 base; J trimming: 7 bases; junction bases outside the gene matches: 7. This CDR3 comprises 15 residues. The germline V gene encodes CDR1 SGHNT and CDR2 YENEEA. CDR3 sequence reads: CASSLARGRNNEQFF. The CDR3 DNA reads TGTGCCAGCAGCTTAGCGCGCGGGAGAAATAATGAGCAGTTCTTC.

Points on this clone: A far larger clone is a single base away, which makes a read error likely. Other DNA sequences in this specimen translate into the identical CDR3. The J gene is TRBJ1-5, the V gene TRBV29-1; possibly TRBD1 for D (6 bases). CDR1 and CDR2 from the germline V gene are SQVTM and ANQGSEA. The CDR3 is made up of 13 amino acids. The CDR3 DNA sequence: TGCAGTGTTGATTCAGGGGTTGGTCAGCCCCAGCATTTT. Amino acids: CSVDSGVGQPQHF.

This clone was observed a few times. V usage is TRBV6-1 and J usage is TRBJ1-1, with D maybe TRBD1 (6 bases). The CDR3 has 14 amino acids. CDR1 and CDR2 from the germline V gene are MNHNS and SASEGT. V gave up 5 bases and J gave up 5 bases, with 15 bases separating them. CDR3 loop: CASSSQGRGTEAFF. The CDR3 region has the DNA TGTGCCAGCAGTTCACAGGGTAGGGGAACTGAAGCTTTCTTT.

A word on this clone: A far larger clone is a single base away, which makes a read error likely. The chain links TRBV6-4 to TRBJ2-1; no clear D. The CDR3 covers 13 residues. Germline CDR1 is MRHNA and CDR2 is SNTAGT. CDR3 loop: CASSDRNADERFF. The CDR3 nucleotides are TGTGCCAGCAGTGACAGGAATGCGGATGAGCGGTTCTTC.

This chain uses TRBV11-3 with TRBJ2-2; TRBD1 is a possible D gene (5 bases). Trimming stripped 5 bases from V and 2 bases from J, with 12 bases between. Looked up from germline, CDR1 is SGHNT and CDR2 is YENEEA. This CDR3 region has 15 residues. CDR3 in DNA: TGTGCCAGCAGCCAGGGCAACTCAAACACCGGGGAGCTGTTTTTT. It translates to CASSQGNSNTGELFF.

For the CDR3, the DNA is TGTGCCAGCAGCCAGACCGGGACCGGGGAGCTGTTTTTT. Translated, it gives CASSQTGTGELFF. The V and J genes are TRBV5-4 and TRBJ2-2; unclear D gene. Deletions cut 4 bases from V and 5 bases from J, with 9 bases between. The CDR3 totals 13 residues. Per the germline V gene, CDR1 is SGHNT and CDR2 is YYREEE (reference sequence).

The rearrangement links TRBV4-1 to TRBJ1-5; D is unclear. The V gene's germline CDR1 is MGHRA and CDR2 YSYEKL. The CDR3 contains 17 residues. Trimming took 1 base from V and 0 from J, leaving 13 bases between them. The CDR3 region is CASSQVVSTHSNQPQHF. CDR3 coding DNA: TGCGCCAGCAGCCAAGTCGTGAGCACACATAGCAATCAGCCCCAGCATTTT.

The table lists this clone with many counts. This rearrangement joins TRBV10-3 to TRBJ2-3; 11 positions match TRBD2. V gave up 4 bases and J gave up 5 bases; unmatched junction bases: 5. Germline V gene data show CDR1 as ENHRY and CDR2 as SYGVKD. The CDR3 length is 15 residues. For the CDR3, the DNA is TGTGCCATCAGTGGAGCTAGCGGGAGGAGAGATACGCAGTATTTT. This codes for CAISGASGRRDTQYF.

The chain combines TRBV4-2 with TRBJ2-5; 8 bases line up with TRBD2. This CDR3 comprises 16 residues. V lost 0 bases, J lost 5 bases, and 8 bases stayed unmatched. Germline V gene lookup returns CDR1 LGHNA and CDR2 YNFKEQ. This CDR3 reads CASSQERTSWDETQYF. The DNA for the CDR3 is TGTGCCAGCAGCCAAGAACGGACTAGCTGGGATGAGACCCAGTACTTC.

This clone was counted between two and nine times. A read error is the likely source, as a far larger clone sits one nucleotide away. This sequence joins TRBV20-1 and TRBJ1-1; no clear D. Germline loops: CDR1 DFQATT, CDR2 SNEGSKA (reference sequence). This CDR3 is 11 amino acids long. Trimming took 5 bases from V and 12 from J, leaving 16 bases between them. The CDR3 spells CSASPEPETFF. The CDR3 coding sequence is TGCAGTGCTTCTCCCGAGCCAGAAACTTTCTTT.

The chain couples TRBV2 to TRBJ2-5, with 8 bases identical to TRBD1. The germline V gene has CDR1 SNHLY and CDR2 FYNNEI. The CDR3 has 14 residues. Unmatched junction bases numbered 4, after V lost 4 bases and J lost 3 bases. In nucleotides, the CDR3 is TGTGCCAGCAGTGGACACAGGGGGAAAGAGACCCAGTACTTC. Translation: CASSGHRGKETQYF.

This clone appeared a single time. This chain uses TRBV10-3 with TRBJ1-1; D is possibly TRBD1 (6 bases). CDR1 is ENHRY and CDR2 is SYGVKD in the germline V gene. The CDR3 is 12 amino acids. Trimming cost V 10 bases and J 6 bases, with 15 bases left between them. CDR3 amino acids: CATGGQGPEAFF. In DNA form, the CDR3 reads TGTGCCACGGGGGGCCAGGGTCCTGAAGCTTTCTTT.

CDR3 region: CAISEAGPETQYF. The CDR3 region has the DNA TGTGCCATCAGTGAGGCAGGACCAGAGACCCAGTACTTC. This chain joins TRBV10-3 and TRBJ2-5, with unresolved D. V was cut by 2 bases and J by 4 bases, with 8 bases left in between. The CDR3 has 13 amino acids. CDR1 and CDR2 (germline): ENHRY, SYGVKD.

The count of this clone is one. The gene calls are TRBV30 and TRBJ2-7; D might be TRBD2 (5 bases). This CDR3 comprises 15 residues. The V gene lost 0 bases and the J gene lost 4 bases, with 16 bases spanning the gap. Germline lookup yields CDR1 GTSNPN and CDR2 SVGIG (reference sequence). The CDR3 loop is CAWSVGLGSLYEQYF. DNA for the CDR3: TGTGCCTGGAGTGTAGGTCTAGGGAGCCTTTACGAGCAGTACTTC.

The sample holds a few counts of this clone. The chain uses TRBV15 and TRBJ1-3, with TRBD1 as a possible D gene (6 bases). CDR1 and CDR2 from the germline V gene are LNHNV and YYDKDF (reference sequence). The CDR3 totals 15 residues. Trimming cost V 5 bases and J 0 bases, with 11 bases left between them. The CDR3 region is CATSDGQLSGNTIYF. The CDR3 DNA follows: TGTGCCACCAGCGATGGACAGCTCTCTGGAAACACCATATATTTT. Complete variable domain (other parts from reference TRBV15 and TRBJ1-3): DAMVIQNPRYQVTQFGKPVTLSCSQTLNHNVMYWYQQKSSQAPKLLFHYYDKDFNNEADTPDNFQSRRPNTSFCFLDIRSPGLGDTAMYLCATSDGQLSGNTIYFGEGSWLTVV.

The chain links TRBV7-8 to TRBJ2-5; no firm D call. The CDR3 contains 14 residues. The germline V gene has CDR1 SGHVS and CDR2 FQNEAQ. The V and J ends lost 3 bases and 1 base respectively, with 9 bases between them. In nucleotides, the CDR3 is TGTGCCAGCAGCTTCACCGGGCCCCAAGAGACCCAGTACTTC. It yields the protein CASSFTGPQETQYF.

This clone was recorded once. The rearrangement joins TRBV7-8 to TRBJ2-2, with 14 bases aligning to TRBD2. J gave up 5 bases and V 5 bases, and 13 bases lay outside the gene matches. The CDR3 runs to 19 residues. From germline, CDR1 is SGHVS and CDR2 FQNEAQ. The CDR3 protein is CASSPSRLAGGFGTGELFF. For the CDR3, the DNA is TGTGCCAGCAGCCCCTCCCGACTAGCGGGGGGGTTTGGGACCGGGGAGCTGTTTTTT.

V and J are TRBV4-2 and TRBJ2-4; 10 bases line up with TRBD2. This CDR3 is built from 14 residues. Germline trimming cut 3 bases from V and 5 bases from J; bases unmatched to any gene: 1. CDR1 and CDR2 from the germline V gene are LGHNA and YNFKEQ. CDR3 DNA: TGTGCCAGCAGCCAGCTAGCGGGAGAAAACATTCAGTACTTC. Protein sequence: CASSQLAGENIQYF.

The V gene is TRBV19, the J gene TRBJ1-5; 7 nucleotides line up with TRBD1. CDR3 length: 14 amino acids. Trimming took 7 bases from V and 6 from J; bases not matched to a gene: 9. The germline CDR1 and CDR2 sequences are LNHDA and SQIVND (reference sequence). The CDR3 region is CASNIAGGVQPQHF. The CDR3 bases are TGTGCCAGTAACATTGCAGGGGGTGTTCAGCCCCAGCATTTT.

A word on this clone: A far larger clone is a single base away, which makes a read error likely. The same CDR3 arises from other DNA sequences in this sample as well. The chain carries TRBV19 and TRBJ1-1; D is uncertain. This CDR3 is 16 amino acids long. Per the germline V gene, CDR1 is LNHDA and CDR2 is SQIVND (reference sequence). Trimming pared 7 bases from V and 1 base from J, leaving 19 bases between. For the CDR3, the DNA is TGTGCCAGTACCCCTTCCTTAGATAGGGAGAACACTGAAGCTTTCTTT. Translated: CASTPSLDRENTEAFF.

Only one count was recorded for this clone. Here the CDR3 reads CSAQGSGSFEQYF. The CDR3, as DNA: TGCAGCGCCCAGGGTAGCGGGAGTTTCGAGCAGTACTTC. The chain uses TRBV29-1 and TRBJ2-7; TRBD2 agrees at 9 bases. The CDR3 is made up of 13 amino acids. V trimming: 7 bases; J trimming: 6 bases; junction bases outside the gene matches: 10. Germline CDR1 is SQVTM and CDR2 is ANQGSEA.

The chain couples TRBV10-1 to TRBJ2-7, with 7 bases identical to TRBD1. The length of the CDR3 is 14 residues. V gave up 5 bases and J gave up 5 bases; unmatched junction bases: 9. The germline CDR1 and CDR2 sequences are WNHNN and SYGVQD (reference sequence). CDR3: CASSPGTDTNEQYF. CDR3 sequence (DNA): TGCGCCAGCAGTCCCGGGACAGACACTAACGAGCAGTACTTC.

On this clone itself: It differs at one base from a far larger clone, so likely a read error. The chain links TRBV20-1 to TRBJ2-7; D might be TRBD1 (6 bases). The V end lost 5 bases, the J end lost 5 bases, and 10 bases lay between the germline ends. Germline CDR1 reads DFQATT; CDR2 reads SNEGSKA (reference sequence). This CDR3 is 11 amino acids long. The CDR3 nucleotides are TGCAGTGCTGATACAGGGCACGAGCAGTACTTC. Residues: CSADTGHEQYF.

The chain uses TRBV2 and TRBJ2-3; D gene uncertain. The ends were cut back, 8 bases at V and 6 bases at J, with 12 bases in the middle. Germline CDR1 SNHLY, CDR2 FYNNEI. The CDR3 has 12 amino acids. The CDR3 nucleotides are TGTGCCAGCTCAGGACCCTGGGATACGCAGTATTTT. The encoded protein is CASSGPWDTQYF.

The CDR3 here is CASSSGPANYGYTF. The CDR3 coding sequence is TGTGCCAGCAGTTCGGGACCAGCTAACTATGGCTACACCTTC. V gene TRBV28 combines with J gene TRBJ1-2; tentatively, D is TRBD1 (5 bases). Trimming left V 4 bases short and J 0 bases short, with 9 bases between. Germline CDR1 reads MDHEN; CDR2 reads SYDVKM. This CDR3 is built from 14 residues.

Ten or more counts support this clone. The chain has TRBV20-1 and TRBJ2-5; D is ambiguous. Germline CDR1 is DFQATT and CDR2 is SNEGSKA (reference sequence). V was shortened by 6 bases and J by 5 bases, with 7 bases between the two germline ends. The CDR3 has 10 residues. CDR3 sequence reads: CSALGETQYF. CDR3 in DNA: TGCAGTGCCCTGGGGGAGACCCAGTACTTC.

V usage is TRBV2 and J usage is TRBJ1-2; D unresolved. The CDR3 has 13 amino acids. Deletions cut 6 bases from V and 5 bases from J, with 13 bases between. Germline CDR1 reads SNHLY; CDR2 reads FYNNEI. The CDR3 DNA is TGTGCCAGCAGGATGCCAGAACCTTATGGCTACACCTTC. The encoded protein is CASRMPEPYGYTF.

V is TRBV25-1 and J is TRBJ1-6, with 9 bases aligning to TRBD1. The ends lost 6 bases at V and 4 bases at J; junction bases unmatched: 7. The CDR3 sequence is 16 residues long. CDR1 MGHDK and CDR2 SYGVNS come from the germline V gene. The CDR3 here is CASRPDRGAYNSPLHF. CDR3 in DNA: TGTGCCAGCAGGCCTGACAGGGGGGCTTATAATTCACCCCTCCACTTT.

Only a few counts were recorded for this clone. This chain connects TRBV5-6 to TRBJ1-1; D is unresolved. CDR1 and CDR2 from the germline V gene are SGHDT and YYEEEE. This CDR3 is 14 amino acids long. With 2 bases removed from V and 0 bases from J, the gap between germline ends came to 8 bases. CDR3: CASSFGLMNTEAFF. As DNA, the CDR3 is TGTGCCAGCAGCTTCGGGTTGATGAACACTGAAGCTTTCTTT.